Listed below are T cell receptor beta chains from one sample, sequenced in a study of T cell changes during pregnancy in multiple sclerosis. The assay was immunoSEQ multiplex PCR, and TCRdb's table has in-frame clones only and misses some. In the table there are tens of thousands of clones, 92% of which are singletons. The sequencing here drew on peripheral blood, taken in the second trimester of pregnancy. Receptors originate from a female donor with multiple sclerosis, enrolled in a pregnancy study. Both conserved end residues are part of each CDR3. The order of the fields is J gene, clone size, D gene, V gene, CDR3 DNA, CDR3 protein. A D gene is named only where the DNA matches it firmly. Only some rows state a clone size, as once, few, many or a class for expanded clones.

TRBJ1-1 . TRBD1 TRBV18 TGTGCCAGCTCACACGGGACAGGGGAATTAAGGAACACTGAAGCTTTCTTT CASSHGTGELRNTEAFF
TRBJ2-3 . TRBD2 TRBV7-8 TGTGCCAGCAGCTTAGGGACTAGCGGGAGCACAGATACGCAGTATTTT CASSLGTSGSTDTQYF
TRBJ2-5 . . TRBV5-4 TGTGCCAGCAGCTTGGCCCTAGAATACGGAGAGACCCAGTACTTC CASSLALEYGETQYF
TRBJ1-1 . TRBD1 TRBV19 TGTGCCAGTAGAGCAGGCTTTGGACAGGGCGGCGGGAACACTGAAGCTTTCTTT CASRAGFGQGGGNTEAFF
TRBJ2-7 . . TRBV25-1 TGTGCCAGCAGTGCTAGGACCTACGAGCAGTACTTC CASSARTYEQYF
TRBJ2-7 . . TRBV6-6 TGTGCCAGCAGCCCCCGGGACAACTCCTACGAGCAGTACTTC CASSPRDNSYEQYF
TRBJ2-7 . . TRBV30 TGTGCCTGGAGTGTCTTAGGGGTCGGCGAGCAGTACTTC CAWSVLGVGEQYF
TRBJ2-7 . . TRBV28 TGTGCCAGCGGCGGCTCCTACGAGCAGTACTTC CASGGSYEQYF
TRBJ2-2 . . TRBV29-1 TGCAGCGTTCCACTCCATTCGAACACCGGGGAGCTGTTTTTT CSVPLHSNTGELFF
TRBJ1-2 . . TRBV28 TGTGCCAGCAGTTTACTGGGAGTGTATGGCTACACCTTC CASSLLGVYGYTF
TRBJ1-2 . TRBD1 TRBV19 TGTGCCAGTAGGCGAGACAGGGGCTACTTCTATGGCTACACCTTC CASRRDRGYFYGYTF
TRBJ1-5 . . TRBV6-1 TGTGCCAGCAGTGAAGGGGTGAGGAATCAGCCCCAGCATTTT CASSEGVRNQPQHF
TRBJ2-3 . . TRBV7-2 TGTGCCAGCAGCCTACACCCAGGGTTTGCTAGCACAGATACGCAGTATTTT CASSLHPGFASTDTQYF
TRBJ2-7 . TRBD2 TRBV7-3 TGTGCCAGCAGCCTACTAGCGGGGGGGTCCTACGAGCAGTACTTC CASSLLAGGSYEQYF
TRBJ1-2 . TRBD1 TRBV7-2 TGTGCCAGCAGACATAACACAGGGGTTAACTATGGCTACACCTTC CASRHNTGVNYGYTF
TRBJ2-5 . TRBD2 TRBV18 TGTGCCAGCTCACCTCAGGGAGGGGAGACCCAGTACTTC CASSPQGGETQYF
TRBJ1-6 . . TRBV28 TGTGCCAGCAGTCTTCAGGGATATAATTCACCCCTCCACTTT CASSLQGYNSPLHF
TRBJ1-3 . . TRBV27 TGTGCCAGCAGTACGGGGTCTGGAAACACCATATATTTT CASSTGSGNTIYF
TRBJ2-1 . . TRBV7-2 TGTGCCAGCAGCTTTGGGAGCAATGAGCAGTTCTTC CASSFGSNEQFF
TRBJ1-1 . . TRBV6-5 TGTGCCAGCAGTCCTAGGACAGATATTGAAGCTTTCTTT CASSPRTDIEAFF
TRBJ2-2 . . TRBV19 TGTGCCAGTAGCCCCCCCCGGCGGCGGAATCGCGGGGAGCTGTTTTTT CASSPPRRRNRGELFF
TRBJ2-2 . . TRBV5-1 TGCGCCAGCAGCTTCAACAGGGGGGGGACCGGGGAGCTGTTTTTT CASSFNRGGTGELFF
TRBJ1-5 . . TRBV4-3 TGCGCCAGCAGCCAACAATCGGGGAATCAGCCCCAGCATTTT CASSQQSGNQPQHF
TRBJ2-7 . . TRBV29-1 TGCAGCGTTGAAGGGCCTCGCTACGAGCAGTACTTC CSVEGPRYEQYF
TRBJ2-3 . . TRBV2 TGTGCCAGCAAAACGGGACTCCACACAGATACGCAGTATTTT CASKTGLHTDTQYF
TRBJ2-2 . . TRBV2 TGTGCCAGCAGTTCGACAGGGAACACCGGGGAGCTGTTTTTT CASSSTGNTGELFF
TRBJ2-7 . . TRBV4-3 TGCGCCAGCAGCCATGAACACCAGGGTCGAGAGCAGTACTTC CASSHEHQGREQYF
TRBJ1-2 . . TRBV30 TGTGCCTGGAGTGTACGGGGTAAGAACTATGGCTACACCTTC CAWSVRGKNYGYTF
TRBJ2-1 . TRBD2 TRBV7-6 TGTGCCAGCACGAGTAGCGGGGACGGAAACAATGAGCAGTTCTTC CASTSSGDGNNEQFF
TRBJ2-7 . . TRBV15 TGTGCCACCAGCACCGGGACTGGGACCTACGAGCAGTACTTC CATSTGTGTYEQYF
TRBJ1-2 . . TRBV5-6 TGTGCCAGCAGTCCGCAGGGGTTCGGTAGCTCTGGCTACACCTTC CASSPQGFGSSGYTF
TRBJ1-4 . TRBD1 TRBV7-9 TGTGCCAGCAGCTCAGACAGGGGTAATGAAAAACTGTTTTTT CASSSDRGNEKLFF
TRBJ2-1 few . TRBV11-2 TGTGCCAGCTCAAGAGGTGAGCAGTTCTTC CASSRGEQFF
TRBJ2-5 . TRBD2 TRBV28 TGTGCCAGCGGCCTAGGGACTAGCGGGAGCGGAGAGACCCAGTACTTC CASGLGTSGSGETQYF
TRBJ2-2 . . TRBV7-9 TGTGCCAGCAGCTTATCAGGGTCCGGGGAGCTGTTTTTT CASSLSGSGELFF
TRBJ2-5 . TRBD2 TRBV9 TGTGCCAGCAGCGTAGGGACTAGCGGGAGGGAGACCCAGTACTTC CASSVGTSGRETQYF
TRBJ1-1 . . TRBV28 TGTGCCAGCAGTCGCGACAGGATACTAATGAACACTGAAGCTTTCTTT CASSRDRILMNTEAFF
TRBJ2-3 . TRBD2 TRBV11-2 TGTGCCAGCAGCTCTCGCGGGACTAGCGGGAGCACAGATACGCAGTATTTT CASSSRGTSGSTDTQYF
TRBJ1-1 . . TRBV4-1 TGCGCCAGCAGCCAAGATCTAACAGGGAGAACTGAAGCTTTCTTT CASSQDLTGRTEAFF
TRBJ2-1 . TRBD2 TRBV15 TGTGCCACCAGAGTTAGCGGGAGCTCCTACAATGAGCAGTTCTTC CATRVSGSSYNEQFF
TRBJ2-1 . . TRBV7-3 TGTGCCAGCAGCTTCGACGGAGCGGGCGCGTCTGTCTACAATGAGCAGTTCTTC CASSFDGAGASVYNEQFF
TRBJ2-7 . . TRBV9 TGTGCCAGCAGCGTTGGACAGTCTATCTCCTACGAGCAGTACTTC CASSVGQSISYEQYF
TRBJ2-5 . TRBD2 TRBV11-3 TGTGCCAGCAGCTTACCCCCTCCGACTAGCGGGGGCCAAGAGACCCAGTACTTC CASSLPPPTSGGQETQYF
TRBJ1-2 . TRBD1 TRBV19 TGTGCCAGTAGTACAGCCGGGACAGGGAACTATGGCTACACCTTC CASSTAGTGNYGYTF
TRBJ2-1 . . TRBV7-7 TGTGCCAGGAAGTTGACTAGGTGTAATGAGCAGTTCTTC CARKLTRCNEQFF
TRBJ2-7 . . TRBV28 TGTGCCAGCAGTACAACCCACTACGAGCAGTACTTC CASSTTHYEQYF
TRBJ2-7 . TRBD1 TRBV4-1 TGCGCCAGCAGCGAAAGGGACAGGACCAGCGAGCAGTACTTC CASSERDRTSEQYF
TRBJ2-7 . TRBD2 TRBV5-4 TGTGCCAGCAGCCTTACTAGCGGACCCTACGAGCAGTACTTC CASSLTSGPYEQYF
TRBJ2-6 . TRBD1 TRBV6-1 TGTGCCACCGGACAGGGGTCCTCTGGGGCCAACGTCCTGACTTTC CATGQGSSGANVLTF
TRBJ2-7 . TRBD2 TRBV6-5 TGTGCCAGCAGTTATTCTGGACTAGCGGGTGCCTACGAGCAGTACTTC CASSYSGLAGAYEQYF
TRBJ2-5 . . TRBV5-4 TGTGCCAGCAGCTATAACAGGAGACAAGAGACCCAGTACTTC CASSYNRRQETQYF
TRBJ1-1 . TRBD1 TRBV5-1 TGCGCCAGCAGCGTAGCCGGGACAGGGTATGTGACTGAAGCTTTCTTT CASSVAGTGYVTEAFF